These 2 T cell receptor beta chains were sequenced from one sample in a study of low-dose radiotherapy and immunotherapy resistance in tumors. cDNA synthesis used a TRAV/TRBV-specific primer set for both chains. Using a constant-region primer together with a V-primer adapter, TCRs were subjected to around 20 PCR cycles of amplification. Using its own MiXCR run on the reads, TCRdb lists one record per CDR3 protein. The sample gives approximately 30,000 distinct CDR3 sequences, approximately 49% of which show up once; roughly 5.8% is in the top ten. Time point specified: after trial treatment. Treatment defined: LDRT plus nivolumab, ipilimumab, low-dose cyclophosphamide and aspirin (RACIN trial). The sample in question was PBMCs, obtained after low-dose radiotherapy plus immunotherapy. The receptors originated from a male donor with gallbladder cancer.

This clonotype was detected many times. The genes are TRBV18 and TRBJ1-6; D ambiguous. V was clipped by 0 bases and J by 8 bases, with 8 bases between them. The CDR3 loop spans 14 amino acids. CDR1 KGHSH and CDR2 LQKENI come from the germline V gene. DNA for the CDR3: TGTGCCAGCTCACCACCTTCTGGGTATTCACCCCTCCACTTT. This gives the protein CASSPPSGYSPLHF.

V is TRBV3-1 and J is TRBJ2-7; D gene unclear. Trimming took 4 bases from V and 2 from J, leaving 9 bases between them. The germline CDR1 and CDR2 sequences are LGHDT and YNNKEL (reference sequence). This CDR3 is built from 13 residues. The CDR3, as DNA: TGTGCCAGCAGCCCCCGGACGACCTACGAGCAGTACTTC. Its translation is CASSPRTTYEQYF.